This T cell receptor beta chain was sequenced in a study of T cell responses to AZD1222 COVID-19 vaccine. Study-level results: No day 14 peak samples; only post-peak repertoires were characterized. Clonal diversity was possibly underestimated; the donors were predominantly white British and more often female. Elevations in Spike-specific TCR breadth and depth followed administration of two AZD1222 doses. Spike was spanned by vaccine-associated CD4 TCRs, with dominance at 160-218 and 743-854.

With regard to this clone: The target antigen is unknown.

The repertoire was sequenced with immunoSEQ multiplex PCR; TCRdb's copy has only in-frame clones and lacks some. Of 200,000 or so clones listed, 85% to 95% are singletons. The CDR3 spans 13 residues. Trimming removed 0 bases from V and 4 bases from J, with 10 bases in between. Germline CDR1 and CDR2: GTSNPN and SVGIG (reference sequence). The sequenced sample was peripheral blood, obtained on day 0 of AZD1222 vaccination. The chain links TRBV30 to TRBJ2-7; D is unresolved. This sequence was found in an adult in good health. The CDR3 is CAWSVGQLYEQYF. Here the CDR3 DNA reads TGTGCCTGGAGTGTAGGGCAGTTATACGAGCAGTACTTC.